This is a list of T cell receptor beta chains from one sample in a study of cytomegalovirus exposure and HLA in healthy donors. Some clones are missing from TCRdb's copy, which holds only in-frame ones; the method was immunoSEQ multiplex PCR. The sample has fewer than 250,000 clones, around 88% seen once. Sequencing was done on a sample of PBMCs. These receptors were obtained from a man between 40 and 49 years old in good health and CMV-seropositive. Both conserved end residues are part of each CDR3. Fields, in order: D gene, J gene, V gene, clone size, CDR3 DNA, CDR3 protein. D genes are given only for firm matches. Clone size, where shown, is once, few, many, or a class for clones that have expanded.

TRBD1 TRBJ1-2 TRBV6-1 . TGTGCCAGCAGAGTCACAGGGGACATTGGCTACACCTTC CASRVTGDIGYTF
. TRBJ2-7 TRBV28 once TGTGCCAGCAGTTTAACGGAGGTTTCCCACTACGAGCAGTACTTC CASSLTEVSHYEQYF
TRBD2 TRBJ2-5 TRBV2 . TGTGCCAGCGGCGGACTAGCGGGGGAAGAGACCCAGTACTTC CASGGLAGEETQYF
. TRBJ1-5 TRBV19 . TGTGCCAGTAGTATCAGGGCCGGGGACATCCGTCCGCCCCAGCATTTT CASSIRAGDIRPPQHF
TRBD1 TRBJ2-7 TRBV7-8 . TGTGCCAGCAGCTTAGCCGGGACAGGGACCTACGAGCAGTACTTC CASSLAGTGTYEQYF
. TRBJ2-7 TRBV11-2 . TGTGCCAGCGGATTCGGACTTAACTACGAGCAGTACTTC CASGFGLNYEQYF
. TRBJ1-2 TRBV21-1 . TGTGCCAGCCTTAATAAGGGGAACTATGGCTACACCTTC CASLNKGNYGYTF
. TRBJ1-1 TRBV5-1 . TGCGCCAGCAGCTTGGCCGGGACAATCCTCGAAGCTTTCTTT CASSLAGTILEAFF
. TRBJ1-3 TRBV5-1 . TGCGCCAGCAGCTTGGCGGGGGTAGGAAACACCATATATTTT CASSLAGVGNTIYF
. TRBJ1-2 TRBV10-1 . TGCGCCAGCAGTGATTCGGGGGACTATGGCTACACCTTC CASSDSGDYGYTF
. TRBJ1-3 TRBV5-1 . TGCGCCAGCAGCTTGGACAGCTCTGGAAACACCATATATTTT CASSLDSSGNTIYF
TRBD2 TRBJ2-2 TRBV5-1 once TGCGCCAGCAGCTTGGGCCGACCGCGGGGGGGCAGTGACAGCGGGGAGCTGTTTTTT CASSLGRPRGGSDSGELFF
TRBD1 TRBJ2-7 TRBV29-1 . TGCAGCGTTGTGGACAGGGGGCACTACGAGCAGTACTTC CSVVDRGHYEQYF
TRBD2 TRBJ2-1 TRBV19 . TGTGCCAGTAGCGAGGGACTAGCGGCTTACAATGAGCAGTTCTTC CASSEGLAAYNEQFF
. TRBJ1-2 TRBV5-1 . TGCGCCAGCAGCCGGGCAGGGCTCTATGGCTACACCTTC CASSRAGLYGYTF